Following are 9 T cell receptor beta chains from one sample sequenced in a study of cytomegalovirus exposure and HLA in healthy donors. A multiplex PCR was run with 60 Vbeta primers and 13 Jbeta primers. This table comes from immunoSEQ multiplex PCR, and its TCRdb copy is limited to in-frame clones, with some not included. The sample has about 170,000 clones; roughly four fifths are singletons. Sequencing was performed on PBMCs. These TCRs come from a girl aged 5 to 17 in good health and CMV-seropositive.

This clone was counted only a few times. The V call is TRBV27, the J call TRBJ1-5, with D possibly being TRBD1 (5 bases). V was clipped by 2 bases and J by 1 base, with 9 bases between them. The CDR3 sequence is 15 residues long. Germline V gives CDR1 MNHEY, CDR2 SMNVEV (reference sequence). CDR3 amino acids: CASSLQGVSNQPQHF. The CDR3 bases are TGTGCCAGCAGTTTACAGGGCGTAAGCAATCAGCCCCAGCATTTT.

The genes are TRBV5-1 and TRBJ1-2; D not resolved. The V gene's germline CDR1 is SGHRS and CDR2 YFSETQ. The V gene lost 1 base and the J gene lost 2 bases, with 9 bases spanning the gap. This CDR3 region has 14 residues. DNA of the CDR3: TGCGCCAGCAGCTTGCAGGTTTCAAACTATGGCTACACCTTC. It translates to CASSLQVSNYGYTF.

This chain's CDR3 is CASSVSTVAKNIQYF. CDR3 DNA: TGTGCCAGCAGCGTATCTACAGTAGCCAAAAACATTCAGTACTTC. This chain uses TRBV7-9 with TRBJ2-4, with no clear D. Germline CDR1 is SEHNR and CDR2 is FQNEAQ (reference sequence). This CDR3 comprises 15 residues. V gave up 5 bases and J gave up 0 bases, with 11 bases separating them.

The chain recombines TRBV7-9 with TRBJ1-6; 10 bases align to TRBD1. Germline V gives CDR1 SEHNR, CDR2 FQNEAQ (reference sequence). The CDR3 is 13 residues long. In DNA, the CDR3 is TGTGCTTGGCGGGACAGGGGCAATTCACCCCTCCACTTT. It translates to CAWRDRGNSPLHF. The full variable domain, in which reference TRBV7-9 and TRBJ1-6 provide the parts outside the CDR3, is DTGVSQNPRHKITKRGQNVTFRCDPISEHNRLYWYRQTLGQGPEFLTYFQNEAQLEKSRLLSDRFSAERPKGSFSTLEIQRTEQGDSAMYLCAWRDRGNSPLHFGNGTRLTVT.

The chain couples TRBV11-2 to TRBJ1-1, with a tentative D call TRBD1 (6 bases). V was pared by 4 bases and J by 1 base, with 7 bases between. The germline V gene has CDR1 SGHAT and CDR2 FQNNGV. The CDR3 has 13 residues. The CDR3 reads CASSSDRNTEAFF. CDR3 coding DNA: TGTGCCAGCAGCTCGGACAGGAACACTGAAGCTTTCTTT.

CDR3 sequence (DNA): TGTGCCAGCAGCTTAGAGATGAGAACTGAAGCTTTCTTT. Protein: CASSLEMRTEAFF. The chain is built from TRBV11-2 and TRBJ1-1; D is unresolved. The CDR3 sequence is 13 residues long. Germline CDR1 reads SGHAT; CDR2 reads FQNNGV. The germline V and J ends were trimmed by 0 bases and 5 bases, with 7 bases remaining between them.

The V and J genes are TRBV27 and TRBJ1-1; D perhaps matches TRBD1 (5 bases). Germline CDR1 is MNHEY and CDR2 is SMNVEV (reference sequence). The CDR3 totals 14 residues. Trimming stripped 2 bases from V and 1 base from J, with 8 bases between. The CDR3 coding sequence is TGTGCCAGCAGTTTACGGCAGGGGAACACTGAAGCTTTCTTT. This codes for CASSLRQGNTEAFF.

The V gene is TRBV6-1, the J gene TRBJ1-5, with TRBD1 matching over 7 bases. CDR1 is MNHNS, CDR2 SASEGT, per germline. Unmatched junction bases numbered 9, after V lost 8 bases and J lost 5 bases. CDR3 length: 14 amino acids. CDR3 coding DNA: TGTGCCAGCGCAGGGGGTGAGGAGGATCAGCCCCAGCATTTT. It codes for CASAGGEEDQPQHF.

The chain couples TRBV11-2 to TRBJ2-1; the match to TRBD2 covers 14 bases. This CDR3 contains 19 residues. V shed 5 bases and J 6 bases; nucleotides not matched to a gene: 15. Germline values: CDR1 SGHAT, CDR2 FQNNGV. CDR3 nucleotide sequence: TGTGCCAGCAGCCCCACACTCGGACTAGCGGGGGGCCGCCGCAATGAGCAGTTCTTC. This sequence encodes CASSPTLGLAGGRRNEQFF. Full variable domain (remainder filled in from reference TRBV11-2 and TRBJ2-1): EAGVAQSPRYKIIEKRQSVAFWCNPISGHATLYWYQQILGQGPKLLIQFQNNGVVDDSQLPKDRFSAERLKGVDSTLKIQPAKLEDSAVYLCASSPTLGLAGGRRNEQFFGPGTRLTVL.